This TCR beta chain was recovered during a study of T cells in localized non-small cell lung cancer. The germline V gene encodes CDR1 SGDLS and CDR2 YYNGEE. Trimming removed 4 bases from V and 6 bases from J, with 19 bases in between. This CDR3 is built from 15 residues. The assay was immunoSEQ multiplex PCR, and TCRdb's table has in-frame clones only and misses some. The sample includes around 29,000 clones, roughly 78% of them seen just once. Sequencing used peripheral blood, obtained before any cancer treatment. The origin of this receptor is a male donor at least 60 years old with stage II squamous cell lung carcinoma. V is TRBV9 and J is TRBJ1-1; D might be TRBD1 (5 bases). For the CDR3, the DNA is TGTGCCAGCAGCCCTACTGGGGGGGAGTCGGCTGAAGCTTTCTTT. It specifies CASSPTGGESAEAFF.